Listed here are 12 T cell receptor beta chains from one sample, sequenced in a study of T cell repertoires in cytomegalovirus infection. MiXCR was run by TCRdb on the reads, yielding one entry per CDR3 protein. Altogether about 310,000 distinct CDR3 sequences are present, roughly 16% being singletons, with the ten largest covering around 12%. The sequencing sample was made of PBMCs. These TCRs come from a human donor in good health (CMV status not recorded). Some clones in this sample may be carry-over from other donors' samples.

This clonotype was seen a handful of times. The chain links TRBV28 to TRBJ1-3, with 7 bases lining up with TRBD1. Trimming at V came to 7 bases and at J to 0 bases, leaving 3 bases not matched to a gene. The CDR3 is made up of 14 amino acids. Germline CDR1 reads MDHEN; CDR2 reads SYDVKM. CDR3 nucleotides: TGTGCCAGCAAAGGGACAGTCTCTGGAAACACCATATATTTT. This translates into CASKGTVSGNTIYF.

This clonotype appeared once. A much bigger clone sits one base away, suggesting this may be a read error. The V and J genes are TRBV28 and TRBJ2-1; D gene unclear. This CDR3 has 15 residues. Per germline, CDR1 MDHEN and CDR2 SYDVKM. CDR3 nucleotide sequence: TGTGCCAGCAGTTTGTACTCCTTCTCCTACAATGAGCATTTCTTC. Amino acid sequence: CASSLYSFSYNEHFF.

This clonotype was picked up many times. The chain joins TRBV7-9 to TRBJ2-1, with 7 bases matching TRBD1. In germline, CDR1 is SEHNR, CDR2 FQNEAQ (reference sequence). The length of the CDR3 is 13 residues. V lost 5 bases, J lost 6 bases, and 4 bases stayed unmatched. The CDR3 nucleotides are TGTGCCAGCAGCCTGGCAGGGGGCAATGAGCAGTTCTTC. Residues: CASSLAGGNEQFF.

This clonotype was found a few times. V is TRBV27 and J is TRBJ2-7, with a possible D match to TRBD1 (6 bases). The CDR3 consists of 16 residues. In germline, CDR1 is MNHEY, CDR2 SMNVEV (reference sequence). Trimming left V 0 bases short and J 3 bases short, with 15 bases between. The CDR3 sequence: CASSLSMTGFFYEQYF. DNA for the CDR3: TGTGCCAGCAGTTTATCGATGACAGGCTTTTTCTACGAGCAGTACTTC.

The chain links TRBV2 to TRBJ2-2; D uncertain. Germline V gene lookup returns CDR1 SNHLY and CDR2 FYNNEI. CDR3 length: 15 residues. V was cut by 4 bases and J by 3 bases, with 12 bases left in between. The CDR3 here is CASSVGTLHTGELFF. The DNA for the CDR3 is TGTGCCAGCAGTGTCGGAACCTTGCACACCGGGGAGCTGTTTTTT.

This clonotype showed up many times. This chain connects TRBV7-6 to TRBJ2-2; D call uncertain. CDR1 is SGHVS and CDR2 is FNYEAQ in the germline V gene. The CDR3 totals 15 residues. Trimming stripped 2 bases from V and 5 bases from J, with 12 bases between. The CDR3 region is CASSLKNGITGELFF. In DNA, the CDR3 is TGTGCCAGCAGCTTAAAGAACGGAATAACCGGGGAGCTGTTTTTT.

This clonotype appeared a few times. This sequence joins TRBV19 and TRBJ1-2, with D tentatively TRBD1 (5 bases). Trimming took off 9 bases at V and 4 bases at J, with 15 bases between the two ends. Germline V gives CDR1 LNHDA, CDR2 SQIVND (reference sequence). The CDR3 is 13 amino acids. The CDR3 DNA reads TGTGCCAGCCGAGGGGTTACGTTCTATGGCTACACCTTC. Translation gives CASRGVTFYGYTF.

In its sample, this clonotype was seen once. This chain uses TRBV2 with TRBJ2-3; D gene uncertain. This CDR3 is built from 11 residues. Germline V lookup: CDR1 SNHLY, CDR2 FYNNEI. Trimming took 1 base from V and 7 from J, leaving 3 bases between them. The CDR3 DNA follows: TGTGCCAGCAGTGAAGGGAATACGCAGTATTTT. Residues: CASSEGNTQYF.

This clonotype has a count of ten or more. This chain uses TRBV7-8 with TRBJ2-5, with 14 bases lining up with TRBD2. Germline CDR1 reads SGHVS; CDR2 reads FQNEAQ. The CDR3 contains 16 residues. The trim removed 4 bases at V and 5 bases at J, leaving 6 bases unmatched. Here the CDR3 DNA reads TGTGCCAGCAGCTCAAGACTAGCGGGGGGGCCTGAGACCCAGTACTTC. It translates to CASSSRLAGGPETQYF.

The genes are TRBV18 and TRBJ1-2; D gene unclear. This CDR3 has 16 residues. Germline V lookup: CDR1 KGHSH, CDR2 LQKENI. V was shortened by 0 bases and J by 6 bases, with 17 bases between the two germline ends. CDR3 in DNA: TGTGCCAGCTCACCACCGGTGTCGTTTCAGGTCCATGGCTACACCTTC. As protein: CASSPPVSFQVHGYTF.

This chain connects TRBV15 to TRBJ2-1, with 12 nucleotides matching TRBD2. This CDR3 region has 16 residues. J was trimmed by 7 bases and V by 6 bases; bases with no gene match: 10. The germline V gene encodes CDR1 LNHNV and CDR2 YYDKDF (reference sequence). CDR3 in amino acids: CATSSWTSGASNEQFF. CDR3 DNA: TGTGCCACCAGTTCTTGGACTAGCGGGGCCTCGAATGAGCAGTTCTTC.

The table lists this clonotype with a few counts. CDR3 in amino acids: CASSLGQGEYNEQFF. For the CDR3, the DNA is TGTGCCAGCAGCTTAGGACAGGGGGAGTACAATGAGCAGTTCTTC. This chain connects TRBV11-2 to TRBJ2-1, with 9 positions matching TRBD1. Germline CDR1 and CDR2: SGHAT and FQNNGV. The CDR3 totals 15 residues. Losses at the gene ends were 1 base for V and 4 bases for J; bases not matched to a gene: 2.